This T cell receptor (beta chain) stems from a study of blood T cell repertoires in COVID-19. Here immunoSEQ multiplex PCR was the method, and the copy in TCRdb shows in-frame clones only, minus some. The table records some 160,000 clones, more than 75% of them present only once. V was cut by 6 bases and J by 5 bases, with 10 bases left in between. This CDR3 has 11 residues. Germline loops: CDR1 SQVTM, CDR2 ANQGSEA. This TCR derives from a middle-aged man who had recovered from COVID-19. Material for sequencing was peripheral blood. The chain is built from TRBV29-1 and TRBJ1-1; TRBD1 is a possible D gene (5 bases). The CDR3 reads CSVRGGTEAFF. The CDR3 region has the DNA TGCAGCGTCCGGGGGGGAACTGAAGCTTTCTTT.